One T cell receptor (beta chain) is described in this entry. Antigen specificity is unknown. The sample is drawn from a study of response to subunit inactivated influenza vaccine. Study-wide points: Authors suggested that a seasonal influenza vaccination recruits few new T cells each time.

TCRdb itself ran the RT-PCR reads through MiXCR, one entry per CDR3 protein. The sample has roughly 700,000 distinct CDR3 sequences; around a sixth are singletons. The length of the CDR3 is 14 residues. Germline V gives CDR1 SNHLY, CDR2 FYNNEI. The V end lost 0 bases, the J end lost 5 bases, and 8 bases lay between the germline ends. The source material was PBMCs from blood, sampled 12 days after vaccination. The source is a man aged 50 or older who received an inactivated influenza vaccine. The rearrangement links TRBV2 to TRBJ1-5; TRBD1 might be the D (5 bases). CDR3 residues: CASSEASGHQPQHF. CDR3 in DNA: TGTGCCAGCAGTGAAGCTTCGGGACATCAGCCCCAGCATTTT.